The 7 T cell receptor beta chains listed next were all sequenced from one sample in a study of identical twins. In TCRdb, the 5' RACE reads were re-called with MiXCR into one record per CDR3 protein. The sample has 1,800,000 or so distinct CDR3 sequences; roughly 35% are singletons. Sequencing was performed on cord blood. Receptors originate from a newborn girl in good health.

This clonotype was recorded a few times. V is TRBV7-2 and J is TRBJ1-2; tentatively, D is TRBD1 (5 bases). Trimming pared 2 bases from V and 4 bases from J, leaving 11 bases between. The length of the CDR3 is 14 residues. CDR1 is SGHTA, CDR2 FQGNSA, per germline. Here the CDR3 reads CASSLSVRGYGYTF. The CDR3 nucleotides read TGTGCCAGCAGCTTAAGCGTTAGGGGCTATGGCTACACCTTC. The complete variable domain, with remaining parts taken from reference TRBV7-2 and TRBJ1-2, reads GAGVSQSPSNKVTEKGKDVELRCDPISGHTALYWYRQSLGQGLEFLIYFQGNSAPDKSGLPSDRFSAERTGGSVSTLTIQRTQQEDSAVYLCASSLSVRGYGYTFGSGTRLTVV.

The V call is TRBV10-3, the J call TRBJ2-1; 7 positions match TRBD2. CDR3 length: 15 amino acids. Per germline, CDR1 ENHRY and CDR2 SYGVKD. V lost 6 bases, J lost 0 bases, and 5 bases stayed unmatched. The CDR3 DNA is TGTGCCATCAGACCAAGCGGGATCTCCTACAATGAGCAGTTCTTC. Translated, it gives CAIRPSGISYNEQFF.

CDR3 residues: CATSRLQGLNTEAFF. The CDR3 coding sequence is TGTGCCACCAGCAGACTACAGGGGTTGAACACTGAAGCTTTCTTT. V and J are TRBV15 and TRBJ1-1, with 7 bases identical to TRBD1. Trimming removed 2 bases from V and 0 bases from J; junction bases left unmatched: 3. The germline gives CDR1 LNHNV, CDR2 YYDKDF (reference sequence). This CDR3 is 15 amino acids long.

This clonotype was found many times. In nucleotides, the CDR3 is TGCGCCAGCAGAGACCGCAATGAGCAGTTCTTC. Amino acid sequence: CASRDRNEQFF. J is TRBJ2-1 and V is TRBV5-1, with D unclear. Germline CDR1 is SGHRS and CDR2 is YFSETQ. V was cut by 5 bases and J by 6 bases, with 6 bases left in between. The CDR3 is made up of 11 amino acids.

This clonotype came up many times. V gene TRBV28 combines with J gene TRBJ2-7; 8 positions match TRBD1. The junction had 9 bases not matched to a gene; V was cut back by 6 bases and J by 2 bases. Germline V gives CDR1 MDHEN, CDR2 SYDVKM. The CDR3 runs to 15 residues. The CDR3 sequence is CASSLTGTGPYEQYF. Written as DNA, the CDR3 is TGTGCCAGCAGCTTAACCGGGACAGGTCCCTACGAGCAGTACTTC.

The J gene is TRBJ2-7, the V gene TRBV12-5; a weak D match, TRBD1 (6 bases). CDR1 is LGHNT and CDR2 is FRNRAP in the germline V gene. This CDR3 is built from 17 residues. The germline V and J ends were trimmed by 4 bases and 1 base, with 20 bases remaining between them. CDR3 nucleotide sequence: TGTGCTAGTGGTTGGGTACCAGGACAGCGCCTATCCTACGAGCAGTACTTC. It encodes CASGWVPGQRLSYEQYF.

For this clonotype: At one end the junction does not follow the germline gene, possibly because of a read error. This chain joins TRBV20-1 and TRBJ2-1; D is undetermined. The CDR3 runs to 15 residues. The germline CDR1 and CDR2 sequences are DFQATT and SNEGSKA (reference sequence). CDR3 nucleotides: TGCAGTGCTAGGGGGTTGAGGCGGTCCTACAATGAGCGGTTCTTC. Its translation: CSARGLRRSYNERFF.